A selection of T cell receptor beta chains follows, all from one sample in a study of blood T cell repertoires in COVID-19. The table came from immunoSEQ multiplex PCR; TCRdb's copy has only in-frame clones and leaves some out. This table holds about 180,000 clones, 82% found once. The specimen sequenced was peripheral blood. Every receptor here comes from a woman between 70 and 85 years old with acute or convalescent COVID-19. The CDR3 runs from the conserved cysteine through the conserved F or W. D genes are given only for firm matches. Not every row has a clone size; where given, it reads once, few, many or a size class.

cdr3_aa d_call clone_size v_call
CASSISVARYNEQFF . . TRBV19
CAYKQGRNIQYF TRBD1 . TRBV30
CASSLVGPSTEAFF . . TRBV7-8
CASSQVRGETQYF . . TRBV4-3
CASSSPAGSQDTQYF TRBD2 . TRBV7-2
CASRLAGVNEQYF TRBD2 once TRBV2
CAWRDTGKNYGYTF . . TRBV30
CASSPGQPITYEQYF . . TRBV18
CASSSPGQGNEQYF TRBD1 . TRBV5-1
CASSRQVAGIYEQYF TRBD2 . TRBV7-2
CATSSRTSGGSYNEQFF TRBD2 . TRBV15
CASRRDRALAKNIQYF . . TRBV6-6
CASSFLAGAYNEQFF TRBD2 . TRBV27
CASSSRTGGNEQFF . . TRBV5-4
CASSPGTDTYGYTF . . TRBV18
CASGKGLAGNTIYF . few TRBV19
CASSSADTQYF . . TRBV12-3/TRBV12-4
CATSGDTYNSPLHF . once TRBV24-1
CASSTRHSYNSPLHF . . TRBV7-2
CASSLLPGTGDAFF TRBD1 . TRBV7-3
CAWSKEGQGHYGYTF TRBD1 . TRBV30
CASSAQTRYSGNTIYF . once TRBV9
CASSPTPTDGRNTIYF . . TRBV7-6
CASSLARPTTNEKLFF . few TRBV7-2
CASSRGTGGSNQPQHF TRBD1 . TRBV5-1
CASSVAGVEKLFF . . TRBV25-1
CASSEAKGRMGGYTF . . TRBV6-1
CASTSSQGDTQYF . . TRBV11-1
CASSLIRDRGYEQYF TRBD1 . TRBV3-1/TRBV3-2
CAGGSYNSPLHF . few TRBV6-5
CASSQGSSGSAADTQYF TRBD2 once TRBV4-1
CASSVGLIPDRGMVGELFF . . TRBV9
CAWSVSRVTEAFF . . TRBV30
CASSFAGYEQYF . . TRBV11-2
CASSYSGVAPSYEQYF . . TRBV6-5
CASYPGGASYEQYF TRBD1 once TRBV6-6
CASSLQGADTEAFF TRBD1 once TRBV5-1
CASSPDRNEQFF . . TRBV12-3/TRBV12-4
CASSPETGYGYTF . . TRBV5-1
CAWSVLRGFNTEAFF . . TRBV30
CASSLGGAGDRSDTQYF TRBD2 . TRBV27
CASSASGSWTDTQYF TRBD2 few TRBV9
CATSDQWIAGTLSSYNSPLHF . once TRBV15
CASSPGQGEVYGYTF TRBD1 . TRBV18
CASSSMGRQSPLHF . . TRBV5-6
CASSLTINRGDKNIQYF TRBD1 . TRBV5-1
CASSLGDGTGKNEQFF TRBD1 . TRBV7-2
CASSLVGQGWGSGANVLTF . few TRBV27
CASSHPTGEQETQYF TRBD1 . TRBV7-9
CASSYFPRTDDGYTF . . TRBV6-5
CASSIRQGSSYNSPLHF . . TRBV19
CASSRTGGIGNQPQHF TRBD1 . TRBV27
CASSRDPGTPSYNEQFF . . TRBV11-2
CASAYRGLGGYTF . few TRBV28
CASSLVGGRAGDTQYF TRBD2 . TRBV7-2
CASSRTGNQPQHF TRBD1 . TRBV5-4
CASSPQGANTDTQYF TRBD1 . TRBV18